One sample yielded the 9 T cell receptor beta chains listed below, sequenced in a study of cytotoxic CD8 clonotypes in ibrutinib-treated CLL. Using immunoSEQ multiplex PCR, the repertoire was profiled, and TCRdb retains in-frame clones only, with some absent. The repertoire holds 150,000 to 200,000 clones, 70% to 85% seen once, with approximately 2% in the top ten. The sample here was PBMCs, taken after 12 months of ibrutinib treatment. The receptors derive from a human donor with chronic lymphocytic leukemia.

The V call is TRBV6-6, the J call TRBJ1-6; TRBD1 agrees at 9 bases. Trimming took 5 bases from V and 10 from J; bases not matched to a gene: 9. Germline V gene data show CDR1 as MNHNY and CDR2 as SVGAGI (reference sequence). There are 15 residues in the CDR3. CDR3 in amino acids: CASSHGGDRDSPLHF. The CDR3 DNA reads TGTGCCAGCAGTCACGGTGGGGACAGGGACTCACCCCTCCACTTT.

V gene TRBV12-5 combines with J gene TRBJ2-2; D may match TRBD1 or TRBD2 (5 bases each). The CDR3 covers 15 residues. The germline V and J ends were trimmed by 9 bases and 1 base, with 15 bases remaining between them. Germline CDR1 LGHNT, CDR2 FRNRAP. As DNA, the CDR3 is TGTGCTAGCGGGTTATGGGGGTGGAACACCGGGGAGCTGTTTTTT. Translating gives CASGLWGWNTGELFF.

The rearrangement uses TRBV7-2 and TRBJ1-2; TRBD1 is a possible D gene (6 bases). The V end lost 5 bases, the J end lost 4 bases, and 14 bases lay between the germline ends. Germline V lookup: CDR1 SGHTA, CDR2 FQGNSA. The CDR3 length is 14 residues. The CDR3 loop is CASSPVLGGYGYTF. CDR3 nucleotide sequence: TGTGCCAGCAGCCCGGTTTTAGGGGGCTATGGCTACACCTTC.

The chain uses TRBV10-1 and TRBJ1-1; D may be TRBD1 (5 bases). Germline lookup yields CDR1 WNHNN and CDR2 SYGVQD (reference sequence). CDR3 length equals 12 residues. Trimming shortened V by 7 bases and J by 9 bases, and 15 bases separated the two germline ends. The CDR3 region is CASIRTPRKAFF. The CDR3 bases are TGCGCCAGCATTAGGACACCTCGCAAAGCTTTCTTT.

The chain recombines TRBV28 with TRBJ2-7; 7 bases align to TRBD1. V gave up 6 bases and J gave up 4 bases; unmatched junction bases: 9. Germline V CDR1 and CDR2: MDHEN, SYDVKM. This CDR3 contains 14 residues. Written as DNA, the CDR3 is TGTGCCAGCAGCCCGGGACAGCTTGGGTACGAGCAGTACTTC. Its protein is CASSPGQLGYEQYF.

Here the CDR3 reads CASSSGLTPTQYF. The CDR3 coding sequence is TGTGCCAGCAGCTCCGGACTAACTCCTACGCAGTATTTT. The rearrangement uses TRBV7-2 and TRBJ2-3; tentative D call: TRBD2 (6 bases). From germline, CDR1 is SGHTA and CDR2 FQGNSA. Trimming left V 4 bases short and J 8 bases short, with 13 bases between. The CDR3 sequence is 13 residues long.

The chain carries TRBV2 and TRBJ1-3, with D uncertain. Germline V gene data show CDR1 as SNHLY and CDR2 as FYNNEI. The CDR3 length is 15 residues. V was pared by 7 bases and J by 0 bases, with 13 bases between. The CDR3 DNA follows: TGTGCCAGCAAAAGTAGCCTAAGCTCTGGAAACACCATATATTTT. This codes for CASKSSLSSGNTIYF.

The V gene is TRBV5-6, the J gene TRBJ1-1; D is ambiguous. The germline CDR1 and CDR2 sequences are SGHDT and YYEEEE. With 1 base removed from V and 0 bases from J, the gap between germline ends came to 10 bases. This CDR3 region has 15 residues. The CDR3 region is CASSLSRRMNTEAFF. The CDR3, as DNA: TGTGCCAGCAGCTTGAGTCGGCGGATGAACACTGAAGCTTTCTTT.

The chain uses TRBV28 and TRBJ2-5, with TRBD2 identical over 10 bases. This CDR3 has 15 residues. Germline loops: CDR1 MDHEN, CDR2 SYDVKM. The ends lost 3 bases at V and 1 base at J; junction bases unmatched: 2. CDR3 bases: TGTGCCAGCAGTTTGGGACTAGCGTCCCAAGAGACCCAGTACTTC. Amino acid sequence: CASSLGLASQETQYF. The full variable domain, its missing parts supplied by reference TRBV28 and TRBJ2-5, is DVKVTQSSRYLVKRTGEKVFLECVQDMDHENMFWYRQDPGLGLRLIYFSYDVKMKEKGDIPEGYSVSREKKERFSLILESASTNQTSMYLCASSLGLASQETQYFGPGTRLLVL.